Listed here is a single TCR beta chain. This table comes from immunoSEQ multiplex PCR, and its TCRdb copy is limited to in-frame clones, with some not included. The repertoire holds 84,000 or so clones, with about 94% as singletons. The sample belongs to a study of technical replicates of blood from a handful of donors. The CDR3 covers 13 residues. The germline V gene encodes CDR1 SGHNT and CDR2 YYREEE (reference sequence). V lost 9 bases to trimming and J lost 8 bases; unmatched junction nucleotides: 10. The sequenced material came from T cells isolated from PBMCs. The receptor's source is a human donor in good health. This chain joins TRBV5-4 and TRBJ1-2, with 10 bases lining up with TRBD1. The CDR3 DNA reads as TGTGCCACCCGGGACAGGGGCTCGAGAGGCTACACCTTC. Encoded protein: CATRDRGSRGYTF.